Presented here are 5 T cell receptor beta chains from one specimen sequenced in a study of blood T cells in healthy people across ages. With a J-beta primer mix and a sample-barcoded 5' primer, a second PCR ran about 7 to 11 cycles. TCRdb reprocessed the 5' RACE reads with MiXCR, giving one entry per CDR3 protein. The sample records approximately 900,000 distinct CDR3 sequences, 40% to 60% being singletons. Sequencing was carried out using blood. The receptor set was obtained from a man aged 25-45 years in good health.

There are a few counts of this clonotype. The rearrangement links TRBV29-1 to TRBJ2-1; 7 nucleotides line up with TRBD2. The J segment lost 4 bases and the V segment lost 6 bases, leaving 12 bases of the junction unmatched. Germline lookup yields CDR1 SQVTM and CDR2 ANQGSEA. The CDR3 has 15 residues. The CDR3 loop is CSVETGGGSYNEQFF. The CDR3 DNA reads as TGCAGCGTCGAAACTGGGGGGGGAAGTTACAATGAGCAGTTCTTC.

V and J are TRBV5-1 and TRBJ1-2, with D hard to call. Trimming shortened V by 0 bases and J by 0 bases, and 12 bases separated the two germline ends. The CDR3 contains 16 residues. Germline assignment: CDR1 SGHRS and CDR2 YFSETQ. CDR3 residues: CASSLDGEGANYGYTF. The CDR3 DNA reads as TGCGCCAGCAGCTTGGATGGGGAGGGTGCTAACTATGGCTACACCTTC. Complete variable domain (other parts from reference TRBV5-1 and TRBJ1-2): KAGVTQTPRYLIKTRGQQVTLSCSPISGHRSVSWYQQTPGQGLQFLFEYFSETQRNKGNFPGRFSGRQFSNSRSEMNVSTLELGDSALYLCASSLDGEGANYGYTFGSGTRLTVV.

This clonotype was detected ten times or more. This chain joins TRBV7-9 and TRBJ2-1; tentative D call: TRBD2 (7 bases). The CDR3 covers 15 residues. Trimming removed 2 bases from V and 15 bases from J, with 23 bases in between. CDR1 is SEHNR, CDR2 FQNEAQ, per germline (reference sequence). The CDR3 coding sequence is TGTGCCAGCAGCTTATGGGTCGGGGGGCCACAATCCTGGTTCTTC. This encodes CASSLWVGGPQSWFF. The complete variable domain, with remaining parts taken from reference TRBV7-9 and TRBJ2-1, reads DTGVSQNPRHKITKRGQNVTFRCDPISEHNRLYWYRQTLGQGPEFLTYFQNEAQLEKSRLLSDRFSAERPKGSFSTLEIQRTEQGDSAMYLCASSLWVGGPQSWFFGPGTRLTVL.

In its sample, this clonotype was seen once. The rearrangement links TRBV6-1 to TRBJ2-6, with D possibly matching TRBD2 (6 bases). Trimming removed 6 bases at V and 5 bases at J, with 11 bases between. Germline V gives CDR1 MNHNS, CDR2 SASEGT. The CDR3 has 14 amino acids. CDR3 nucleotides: TGTGCCAGCAGGGAGGGGACGAGGGCCAACGTCCTGACTTTC. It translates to CASREGTRANVLTF.

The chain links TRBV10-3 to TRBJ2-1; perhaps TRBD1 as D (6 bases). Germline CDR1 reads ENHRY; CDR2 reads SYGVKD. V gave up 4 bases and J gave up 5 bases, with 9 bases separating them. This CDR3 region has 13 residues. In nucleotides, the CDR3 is TGTGCCATCAGTGGTGACAGGAACAATGAGCAGTTCTTC. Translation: CAISGDRNNEQFF.